This T cell receptor beta chain was sequenced in a study of memory CD4+ T cells and cytomegalovirus serostatus. Overall study: Of the healthy Belgian adults, fewer than 10 were CMV seropositive and about two dozen seronegative. Regarding the study as a whole: Each of 67 CMV-associated TCRbeta sequences occurred in one to five individuals.

Authors' methods: Out-of-frame sequences were removed, leaving 2,204,828 distinct TCRbeta sequences. This table comes from immunoSEQ multiplex PCR, and its TCRdb copy is limited to in-frame clones, with some not included. The V and J calls and the clone size are those of that table, but D and trimming were determined from the DNA. The sample includes 40,000 or so clones, roughly 83% seen only once; the top ten take around 1.1%. Notes on this clone: Its antigen is unidentified.

Single viable CD3+CD4+CD8-CD45RO+ cells were sorted as the memory CD4+ T cells. Donors' CMV status reflects serum IgG against pp150, pp28, p38, p52. The CDR3 is 14 amino acids. Trimming removed 5 bases from V and 3 bases from J, with 11 bases in between. Germline CDR1 and CDR2: MNHNS and SASEGT. The specimen was memory CD4+ T cells from blood. The chain joins TRBV6-1 to TRBJ1-5, with D maybe TRBD1 (5 bases). The TCR originated in an adult in good health and CMV-seronegative. The CDR3 bases are TGTGCCAGCAGTCCTCAGGGAGACAATCAGCCCCAGCATTTT. Encoded protein: CASSPQGDNQPQHF.